The 32 T cell receptor beta chains reported below all come from one sample, sequenced in a study of Tregs in tolerant kidney transplant recipients. The assay was immunoSEQ multiplex PCR, and TCRdb's table has in-frame clones only and misses some. This table has approximately 30,000 clones, 82% appearing once. No antigen has been assigned to these receptors. Sequenced input: Tregs from blood cultured with allogeneic cells. These receptors all stem from a human donor in good health.

This chain joins TRBV6-5 and TRBJ1-3; D remains unclear. CDR1 is MNHEY, CDR2 SVGAGI, per germline. The CDR3 has 13 residues. V was cut by 0 bases and J by 4 bases, with 4 bases left in between. As DNA, the CDR3 is TGTGCCAGCAGTTACTCCATAGGAAACACCATATATTTT. Protein product: CASSYSIGNTIYF.

V is TRBV13 and J is TRBJ1-2; no firm D call. Per the germline V gene, CDR1 is PRHDT and CDR2 is FYEKMQ (reference sequence). The V end was cut by 2 bases, the J end by 4 bases, with 17 bases between. This CDR3 is built from 16 residues. The CDR3 sequence is CASSLRRSPFFYGYTF. The CDR3 nucleotides are TGTGCCAGCAGCTTACGTCGGAGTCCTTTCTTCTATGGCTACACCTTC.

The rearrangement joins TRBV5-1 to TRBJ2-5; 10 bases are shared with TRBD2. V shed 5 bases, J shed 5 bases, and the junction held 9 bases outside the gene matches. Germline values: CDR1 SGHRS, CDR2 YFSETQ. There are 15 residues in the CDR3. In DNA form, the CDR3 reads TGCGCCAGCAGGGGGCTAGCGGGAGTTCGGGAGACCCAGTACTTC. Residues: CASRGLAGVRETQYF. Variable domain in full (rest from reference TRBV5-1 and TRBJ2-5): KAGVTQTPRYLIKTRGQQVTLSCSPISGHRSVSWYQQTPGQGLQFLFEYFSETQRNKGNFPGRFSGRQFSNSRSEMNVSTLELGDSALYLCASRGLAGVRETQYFGPGTRLLVL.

V and J are TRBV6-1 and TRBJ2-7; D is unclear. CDR3 length equals 11 residues. Germline V CDR1 and CDR2: MNHNS, SASEGT. V was pared by 5 bases and J by 1 base, with 3 bases between. The CDR3 sequence is CASSPSYEQYF. DNA for the CDR3: TGTGCCAGCAGTCCTTCCTACGAGCAGTACTTC.

This clone was observed once. The rearrangement links TRBV19 to TRBJ2-3, with D possibly TRBD1 on 6 matching bases. Trimming cost V 7 bases and J 5 bases, with 13 bases left between them. The CDR3 runs to 13 residues. Germline loops: CDR1 LNHDA, CDR2 SQIVND (reference sequence). The CDR3 nucleotides read TGTGCCAGTACCCCGACAGGCCTAGATACGCAGTATTTT. This gives the protein CASTPTGLDTQYF.

In its sample, this clone is medium-sized. The gene calls are TRBV29-1 and TRBJ1-4; no definite D call. The germline CDR1 and CDR2 sequences are SQVTM and ANQGSEA. The CDR3 sequence is 11 residues long. Trimming cost V 0 bases and J 10 bases, with 6 bases left between them. The CDR3 loop is CSVEDLGKLFF. The CDR3, as DNA: TGCAGCGTTGAAGATCTTGGAAAACTGTTTTTT.

This chain joins TRBV4-3 and TRBJ2-3, with a weak D call TRBD2 (6 bases). Germline V gene data show CDR1 as LGHNA and CDR2 as YSLEER. This CDR3 comprises 13 residues. Trimming removed 4 bases from V and 6 bases from J, with 11 bases in between. The CDR3 reads CASSPRAGDTQYF. CDR3 DNA: TGCGCCAGCAGCCCTCGGGCGGGGGATACGCAGTATTTT.

The chain combines TRBV5-6 with TRBJ2-2, with no clear D. The CDR3 consists of 15 residues. V lost 3 bases, J lost 4 bases, and 13 bases lay in between. CDR1 is SGHDT and CDR2 is YYEEEE in the germline V gene. The DNA for the CDR3 is TGTGCCAGCAGCTGGGGTTGGGGTCCCACCGGGGAGCTGTTTTTT. Translating it yields CASSWGWGPTGELFF.

The chain recombines TRBV5-6 with TRBJ2-7; D uncertain. Germline loops: CDR1 SGHDT, CDR2 YYEEEE. The V end lost 0 bases, the J end lost 3 bases, and 7 bases lay between the germline ends. The CDR3 extends over 13 amino acids. DNA of the CDR3: TGTGCCAGCAGCTTGGAACGGTACTACGAGCAGTACTTC. Translating it yields CASSLERYYEQYF.

The chain employs TRBV19 and TRBJ2-5, with D possibly TRBD2 on 5 matching bases. The CDR3 spans 14 residues. The V gene's germline CDR1 is LNHDA and CDR2 SQIVND (reference sequence). Trimming stripped 3 bases from V and 4 bases from J, with 12 bases between. The CDR3 sequence: CASSIGGHAETQYF. CDR3 in DNA: TGTGCCAGTAGTATTGGCGGGCATGCAGAGACCCAGTACTTC.

This clone was seen once. The chain uses TRBV21-1 and TRBJ2-2; the table's TRBD1 call for D was not verified on the DNA. TRBV21-1 is assigned pseudogene status. This CDR3 is 16 amino acids long. The CDR3 is CASRIYGQDNTGELFF. The DNA of the CDR3 is TGTGCCAGCAGGATATACGGACAGGATAACACCGGGGAGCTGTTTTTT.

The V call is TRBV5-1, the J call TRBJ2-5, with TRBD1 identical over 9 bases. Germline V CDR1 and CDR2: SGHRS, YFSETQ. CDR3 length: 14 residues. V dropped 0 bases and J dropped 8; count of bases not matched to a gene: 5. CDR3 nucleotides: TGCGCCAGCAGCTTGGGACAGGGGGTTGGTACCCAGTACTTC. Protein product: CASSLGQGVGTQYF.

The chain joins TRBV9 to TRBJ2-3; D is undetermined. V was clipped by 2 bases and J by 0 bases, with 7 bases between them. Germline CDR1 reads SGDLS; CDR2 reads YYNGEE. The length of the CDR3 is 14 residues. Here the CDR3 reads CASSVGFSTDTQYF. The CDR3 nucleotides are TGTGCCAGCAGCGTGGGATTTAGCACAGATACGCAGTATTTT.

V and J are TRBV7-6 and TRBJ1-3; possible D gene TRBD1, 5 bases. Looked up from germline, CDR1 is SGHVS and CDR2 is FNYEAQ. Trimming took off 6 bases at V and 3 bases at J, with 18 bases between the two ends. This CDR3 spans 16 amino acids. This CDR3 reads CASSPDGGGFGNTIYF. DNA for the CDR3: TGTGCCAGCAGTCCCGATGGGGGAGGATTTGGAAACACCATATATTTT.

The V call is TRBV6-5, the J call TRBJ1-2; 8 nucleotides match TRBD1. The CDR3 totals 14 residues. The germline CDR1 and CDR2 sequences are MNHEY and SVGAGI. The V gene end was trimmed by 4 bases and the J gene end by 7 bases; junction bases not matched to a gene: 8. In DNA, the CDR3 is TGTGCCAGCAGTTTCTTGGACAGGGCTGGTGGCTACACCTTC. Translating it yields CASSFLDRAGGYTF.

The chain recombines TRBV6-1 with TRBJ1-2; TRBD1 aligns across 7 bases. This CDR3 is 19 amino acids long. Germline-derived CDR1 and CDR2 are MNHNS and SASEGT. The V segment lost 1 base and the J segment 4 bases; nucleotides outside the gene matches: 18. The DNA for the CDR3 is TGTGCCAGCAGTGAAGTAGTAGGAACAGGGGCCCGAGGGGGCTATGGCTACACCTTC. Protein sequence: CASSEVVGTGARGGYGYTF.

This clone occurred a few times. A much larger clone differs by one base, so this may be a read error. The V and J genes are TRBV21-1 and TRBJ1-5; the table assigns TRBD1, which was not confirmed against the DNA. TRBV21-1 counts as a pseudogene. The CDR3 sequence is 18 residues long. Written as DNA, the CDR3 is TGTGCCAGCAGCAAAGTGACCCTCGCTCCGGAACAGAATCAGCCCCAGCATTTT. Translated: CASSKVTLAPEQNQPQHF.

The chain is built from TRBV9 and TRBJ2-1, with 11 bases fitting TRBD2. After removal of 0 bases from V and 4 bases from J, the junction contained 6 bases not matched to a gene. The germline V gene has CDR1 SGDLS and CDR2 YYNGEE. This CDR3 spans 17 amino acids. The DNA of the CDR3 is TGTGCCAGCAGCGTAGGTGAGGGACTAGCGGATTACAATGAGCAGTTCTTC. This translates into CASSVGEGLADYNEQFF.

J is TRBJ2-5 and V is TRBV7-9; 14 nucleotides line up with TRBD2. The CDR3 spans 16 residues. CDR1 SEHNR and CDR2 FQNEAQ come from the germline V gene (reference sequence). V gave up 1 base and J gave up 4 bases; unmatched junction bases: 2. In nucleotides, the CDR3 is TGTGCCAGCAGCTTAGGGACTAGCGGGGGGCCAGAGACCCAGTACTTC. Translated: CASSLGTSGGPETQYF.

The chain combines TRBV19 with TRBJ2-5, with 9 positions matching TRBD2. Trimming removed 3 bases from V and 2 bases from J; junction bases left unmatched: 10. CDR3 size: 17 residues. The germline gives CDR1 LNHDA, CDR2 SQIVND (reference sequence). The CDR3 nucleotides are TGTGCCAGTAGTATCCCGTCCCCCCTAGCGGGGCAAGAGACCCAGTACTTC. Encoded protein: CASSIPSPLAGQETQYF.

The chain couples TRBV6-1 to TRBJ2-7; no firm D call. This CDR3 is built from 15 residues. Trimming left V 6 bases short and J 0 bases short, with 15 bases between. Per the germline V gene, CDR1 is MNHNS and CDR2 is SASEGT. CDR3 nucleotide sequence: TGTGCCAGCAGCCTCGGGTCTGCTGGCTCCTACGAGCAGTACTTC. Encoded protein: CASSLGSAGSYEQYF.

V gene TRBV9 combines with J gene TRBJ2-1; D gene uncertain. This CDR3 contains 13 residues. The V end was cut by 2 bases, the J end by 1 base, with 4 bases between. CDR1 is SGDLS, CDR2 YYNGEE, per germline. CDR3: CASSVGSYNEQFF. The CDR3 DNA sequence: TGTGCCAGCAGCGTGGGGTCCTACAATGAGCAGTTCTTC.

This chain uses TRBV5-1 with TRBJ2-7, with 7 bases that match TRBD1. The length of the CDR3 is 15 residues. The germline gives CDR1 SGHRS, CDR2 YFSETQ. J gave up 2 bases and V 4 bases, and 9 bases lay outside the gene matches. Here the CDR3 reads CASSRDGTAAYEQYF. CDR3 bases: TGCGCCAGCAGCCGGGACGGGACAGCGGCCTACGAGCAGTACTTC.

Of note for this clone: A read error may explain this, as a much larger clone is one base away. V is TRBV30 and J is TRBJ2-5, with TRBD2 identical over 8 bases. CDR1 and CDR2 from the germline V gene are GTSNPN and SVGIG (reference sequence). There are 13 residues in the CDR3. J lost 2 bases, V lost 4 bases, and 3 bases had no gene match. CDR3 sequence reads: CAWMRGVQETQYF. CDR3 DNA sequence: TGTGCCTGGATGCGGGGGGTACAAGAGACCCAGTACTTC.

This rearrangement joins TRBV9 to TRBJ2-4; D not certain. Trimming took off 0 bases at V and 2 bases at J, with 12 bases between the two ends. The CDR3 has 16 residues. Per germline, CDR1 SGDLS and CDR2 YYNGEE. CDR3 nucleotides: TGTGCCAGCAGCGTAGGGACGTACGGGTCCAAAAACATTCAGTACTTC. Translation gives CASSVGTYGSKNIQYF.

This sequence joins TRBV10-3 and TRBJ2-3, with 10 bases matching TRBD2. V was clipped by 10 bases and J by 0 bases; unmatched bases: 4. Germline V gene sequence: CDR1 ENHRY, CDR2 SYGVKD. The CDR3 covers 14 residues. The CDR3 region is CATGLAVSTDTQYF. In DNA form, the CDR3 reads TGTGCCACCGGACTAGCGGTCAGCACAGATACGCAGTATTTT.

This chain connects TRBV10-3 to TRBJ2-7; 11 bases fit TRBD1. The ends lost 5 bases at V and 6 bases at J; junction bases unmatched: 6. Germline CDR1 and CDR2: ENHRY and SYGVKD. The CDR3 has 14 residues. CDR3 coding DNA: TGTGCCATCAGTTTCTGGGACAGGGGGAGCGAGCAGTACTTC. This translates into CAISFWDRGSEQYF.

This sequence joins TRBV5-1 and TRBJ1-2; tentative D call: TRBD1 (5 bases). Germline V lookup: CDR1 SGHRS, CDR2 YFSETQ. CDR3 size: 12 residues. The V end lost 4 bases, the J end lost 5 bases, and 9 bases lay between the germline ends. The CDR3 DNA sequence: TGCGCCAGCAGCCCCCGGGGGTATGGCTACACCTTC. Its protein is CASSPRGYGYTF.

The gene calls are TRBV9 and TRBJ2-3; 11 bases align to TRBD2. Germline V gene data show CDR1 as SGDLS and CDR2 as YYNGEE. The CDR3 spans 16 residues. Losses at the gene ends were 4 bases for V and 4 bases for J; bases not matched to a gene: 8. CDR3 in DNA: TGTGCCAGCAGCCCCCGACTAGCGGGATTGGCAGATACGCAGTATTTT. Protein sequence: CASSPRLAGLADTQYF.

The chain uses TRBV6-6 and TRBJ2-7, with 10 bases matching TRBD2. Trimming at V came to 5 bases and at J to 6 bases, leaving 10 bases not matched to a gene. The germline V gene encodes CDR1 MNHNY and CDR2 SVGAGI (reference sequence). The CDR3 is 15 residues long. The CDR3 region has the DNA TGTGCCAGCAGTCCATTTCTAGCGGGAGTAGGCGAGCAGTACTTC. Translation: CASSPFLAGVGEQYF.

V usage is TRBV11-2 and J usage is TRBJ1-2; D is perhaps TRBD1 (5 bases). Germline V lookup: CDR1 SGHAT, CDR2 FQNNGV. V was shortened by 1 base and J by 4 bases, with 13 bases between the two germline ends. The CDR3 is 15 residues long. CDR3 nucleotide sequence: TGTGCCAGCAGCTTAGGGTTAGGAACAGGCTATGGCTACACCTTC. Translated, it gives CASSLGLGTGYGYTF. The entire variable domain, with the rest obtained from reference TRBV11-2 and TRBJ1-2, is as follows: EAGVAQSPRYKIIEKRQSVAFWCNPISGHATLYWYQQILGQGPKLLIQFQNNGVVDDSQLPKDRFSAERLKGVDSTLKIQPAKLEDSAVYLCASSLGLGTGYGYTFGSGTRLTVV.

The CDR3 loop is CASMGQGEQYF. CDR3 nucleotides: TGTGCCAGCATGGGTCAGGGCGAGCAGTACTTC. The V call is TRBV6-1, the J call TRBJ2-7, with D possibly TRBD1 on 5 matching bases. The CDR3 runs to 11 residues. Trimming took 7 bases from V and 6 from J, leaving 10 bases between them. Germline V gives CDR1 MNHNS, CDR2 SASEGT.